This T cell receptor beta chain came from a study of tumor-infiltrating lymphocytes in primary liver carcinoma. Study summary: Tumors were stage T1-T3 N0M0, about 4 to 11 cm across. Broader study findings: When set against blood, tumors had a significantly higher top-250-clone fraction (p = 0.039). Overlap in tumor-adjacent and tumor-blood pairs fell below that of tumor region pairs.

In addition to blood RNA drawn from unsorted whole blood, germline DNA was extracted. None of the patients had received treatment, and all had chronic HBV infection. A remark on this clonotype: The antigen is undetermined.

With V trimmed by 5 bases and J by 1 base, 4 bases remained unmatched. Germline V gene lookup returns CDR1 ENHRY and CDR2 SYGVKD. This CDR3 comprises 14 residues. The template, roughly 510 ng total RNA, yielded TCR beta cDNA made with a constant-region primer. Investigators got TCR beta libraries out of three nested multiplex PCR rounds, done with slightly modified ARM-PCR. Two initial PCR rounds of about 11 cycles each paired TRBV1-TRBV30 forward primers with a C-beta reverse primer. TCRdb ran MiXCR on the multiplex PCR reads and lists one entry per CDR3 protein. This sample has fewer than 400,000 distinct CDR3 sequences; more than 55% occur once, and the top ten carry approximately 9%.

This chain links TRBV10-3 with TRBJ2-7; TRBD2 aligns across 8 bases. Source material: peripheral blood. The receptor comes from a man aged 35-49 years with primary liver carcinoma and hepatitis B virus infection. The CDR3: CAISQGLVSYEQYF. The CDR3 DNA reads TGTGCCATCAGTCAGGGACTAGTTTCCTACGAGCAGTACTTC.